This T cell receptor beta chain is from a study of beta chain features in type 1 diabetes (dated by TCRdb to 2016 to 2018). At the level of the whole study: No differences in mean age, gender distribution, total cell number or subset yield were found between patients and healthy donors. A total of some 100,000,000 sorted cells were examined across all samples, and a strong correlation was observed between cell number per subset and RNA yield. Regulatory and stem cell-like memory subsets were isolated from only 8 patients and about 8 healthy donors, whereas naive and central memory subsets came from all 28 donors. In the study, recently diagnosed type 1 diabetes patients and matched healthy donors were compared on the TCRB repertoires of their sorted circulating CD4+ T cell subsets. Findings and caveats that apply to the study as a whole: PCR might favor shorter templates, but patient and control samples were amplified and corrected together, so any skew would affect both groups equally. Type 1 diabetes patients showed a moderate but significant shortening of TCRB CDR3 length in all four CD4+ subsets. Patients with type 1 diabetes made fewer insertions and deleted more nucleotides at VDJ recombination sites, implying thymic rearrangement abnormalities. Naive, central memory and regulatory TCRB repertoires appeared to be more similar among patients than among healthy donors. Because cDNA rather than genomic DNA was sequenced, highly expressing activated cells could have been over-represented, although no difference in activation and CD3 levels was found between groups. HLA sub-analyses involved small numbers of individuals, so any influence of HLA type on TCRB rearrangement remained unresolved.

All of the isolated RNA was reverse transcribed with the High Capacity cDNA Reverse Transcription Kit, so expressed TCRB transcripts were sequenced. Deep immunoSEQ sequencing was performed on naive, central memory and regulatory T cell samples, with an average of around 3.5 million total reads per sample. After sorted cells were lysed in RLT buffer, RNA was extracted with DNase-treated RNeasy Micro or Mini kits, with the choice depending on cell number. To prevent cross-contamination, every cell subset was processed on its own, while patient and healthy donor samples were processed together. Using the immunoSEQ multiplex PCR, TCRB sequences were amplified from cDNA into 87-bp fragments spanning the CDR3 region. Sequencing of the amplicons was done on the Illumina HiSeq platform. For the original study's pipeline: PCR bias was corrected computationally using synthetic template baselines, and reads within Hamming distance 2 were collapsed, with unmergeable singletons discarded. Reads were aligned against IMGT so that V, D and J genes, CDR3 length and insertions or deletions at six rearrangement sites could be assigned. Within each subset, clonotype counts were normalized to sorted cell number, after which true diversity and Gini coefficients were computed with the tcR R package. The overlap coefficient, calculated on TCRB nucleotide sequences, was used to quantify repertoire sharing. Out-of-frame TCRB sequences from naive cells were analyzed as a proxy for the pre-selection repertoire. The source is immuneACCESS, and TCRdb retained only in-frame sequences with V and J called. Part of the clones is not carried over; for the studies checked, unresolved V genes explain less than half of this, and the remainder is unexplained. D and trimming were read from the DNA, whereas the V and J calls and clone size are those reported in that table. For this sample there are approximately 730,000 clones; about an eighth appear just once. The ten largest clones add up to roughly 0.022% of the sample.

Each donor gave one peripheral blood draw, around 0.12 L on average, collected into heparinised tubes. A BD FACSAria II was used to sort naive, central memory, regulatory and stem cell-like memory CD4+ T cells with a panel that included CD45RO, CCR7, CD25, CD127, CD95 and CD27. All sorted populations exceeded 95% purity. PBMCs were isolated immediately by Lymphoprep density gradient centrifugation and stained directly without culture. So that batch effects would be minimized, each experiment stained and sorted samples in pairs, pairing one healthy donor with one patient. The CDR1 and CDR2 encoded by the germline V gene are MDHEN and SYDVKM. A distance of 7 bases separates the germline ends of V and J, which lose 2 bases and 2 bases respectively. Its CDR3 holds 13 amino acids, cysteine through phenylalanine. Left in the record is the CDR3 DNA by itself, 39 bases read in frame from the first base. As to this clone: There is no known antigen for this receptor. No base quality values were provided; no much bigger clone lies one nucleotide off. Other DNA sequences in this sample translate to the same CDR3.

The sequenced material came from naive CD4+ T cells from blood. Interpreted using the paper, the cell subset or site label stands for: true naive CD4+ T cells. The sequence came from a man in his late teens or twenties with type 1 diabetes. The chain joins TRBV28 to TRBJ2-7; the D gene is perhaps TRBD1, from 5 matching bases. The nucleotide sequence is given as TGTGCCAGCAGTTTAGGACAAACCTACGAGCAGTACTTC. It encodes CASSLGQTYEQYF.